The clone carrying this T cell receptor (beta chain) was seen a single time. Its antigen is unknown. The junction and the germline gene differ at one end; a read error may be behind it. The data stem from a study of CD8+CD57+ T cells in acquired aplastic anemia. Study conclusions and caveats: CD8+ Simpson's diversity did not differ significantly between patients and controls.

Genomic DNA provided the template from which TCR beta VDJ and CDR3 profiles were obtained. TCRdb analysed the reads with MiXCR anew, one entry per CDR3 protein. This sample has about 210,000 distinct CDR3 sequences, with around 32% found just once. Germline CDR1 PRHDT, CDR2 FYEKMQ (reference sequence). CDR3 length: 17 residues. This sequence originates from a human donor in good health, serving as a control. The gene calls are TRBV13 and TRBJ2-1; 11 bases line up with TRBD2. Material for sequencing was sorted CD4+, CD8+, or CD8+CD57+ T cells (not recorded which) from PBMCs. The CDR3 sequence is CASSLVPSGGQDNEQSF. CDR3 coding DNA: TGCGCCAGCAGCTTGGTCCCTAGCGGGGGGCAAGACAATGAGCAGTCCTTC.